This T cell receptor (beta chain) appears in the sequencing data of a study of cytomegalovirus exposure and HLA in healthy donors. Notes on the study in general: Solely CMV serostatus was available to characterize immune exposure.

CDR3 length: 16 residues. From germline, CDR1 is SGHDT and CDR2 YYEEEE. Researchers ran the PCR with 60 Vbeta and 13 Jbeta primers. Libraries were prepared by immunoSEQ multiplex PCR; TCRdb keeps only in-frame clonotypes and omits some of them. The data contain more than 140,000 clones, roughly 80% of them seen just once; the ten biggest clones take up about 5.2%. As regards this clone: As yet, its antigen is unknown. Compared with germline, one end of the junction differs, possibly owing to a read error.

The source material was PBMCs. The chain employs TRBV5-6 and TRBJ2-5; 7 positions match TRBD1. This receptor was identified in a man aged 30 to 45 in good health and CMV-seropositive. The CDR3 nucleotides read TGTGCCAGCAGCTTGGCCGGGACAGCGAGACAAGAGGCCCAGTACTTC. The encoded protein is CASSLAGTARQEAQYF.